These T cell receptor beta chains were read from a single sample in a study of T cells in Graves' hyperthyroidism and ophthalmopathy. In TCRdb, the multiplex PCR reads were re-called with MiXCR into one record per CDR3 protein. The sample has under 750,000 distinct CDR3 sequences, approximately 19% seen once. Sequenced material: blood. The receptor set was obtained from a woman aged 45-65 years with Graves' hyperthyroidism that later progressed to Graves' ophthalmopathy. The CDR3 runs from the conserved cysteine through the conserved F or W. Fields, in order: V gene, CDR3 length, D gene, J gene, clone size, CDR3 protein, CDR3 DNA. The D gene is left open where the match is weak. The size field is filled for only some rows; it gives once, few, many or a size class.

>TRBV12-5|16|-|TRBJ1-1|many
CASGLEQTGYGTEAFF
TGTGCTAGTGGTTTGGAACAAACAGGGTATGGCACTGAAGCTTTCTTT
>TRBV19|15|-|TRBJ2-7|-
CASSIGGILDYEQYF
TGTGCCAGTAGTATCGGGGGAATTCTTGACTACGAGCAGTACTTC
>TRBV5-1|14|-|TRBJ1-2|many
CASSLGTRNYGYTF
TGCGCCAGCAGCTTGGGGACTCGGAACTATGGCTACACCTTC
>TRBV4-2|15|TRBD1|TRBJ1-2|few
CASSSRGQGAYGYTF
TGTGCCAGCAGCTCAAGGGGACAGGGGGCGTATGGCTACACCTTC
>TRBV6-2/TRBV6-3|14|-|TRBJ1-4|-
CASSFLQGPEKLFF
TGTGCCAGCAGTTTCCTCCAGGGCCCTGAAAAACTGTTTTTT
>TRBV6-1|15|-|TRBJ2-3|-
CASSESWGATDTQYF
TGTGCCAGCAGTGAATCCTGGGGGGCCACAGATACGCAGTATTTT
>TRBV6-1|16|TRBD2|TRBJ2-5|few
CASSAVAGGAVETQYF
TGTGCCAGCAGTGCGGTAGCGGGGGGGGCAGTGGAGACCCAGTACTTC
>TRBV5-1|14|TRBD1|TRBJ2-1|many
CASSFQGAYNEQFF
TGCGCCAGCAGCTTCCAGGGGGCCTACAATGAGCAGTTCTTC
>TRBV7-3|16|TRBD2|TRBJ2-2|many
CASSLTPWLAAGELFF
TGTGCCAGCAGCTTAACTCCTTGGCTAGCGGCCGGGGAGCTGTTTTTT
>TRBV10-3|15|-|TRBJ2-2|few
CAISSGTLNTGELFF
TGTGCCATCAGTTCCGGGACGCTAAACACCGGGGAGCTGTTTTTT
>TRBV5-1|14|-|TRBJ2-3|-
CASSIGSQADTQYF
TGCGCCAGCAGCATCGGGTCCCAAGCAGATACGCAGTATTTT
>TRBV7-8|16|TRBD1|TRBJ2-3|few
CASSTGQSVRTDTQYF
TGTGCCAGCAGCACGGGACAGTCCGTACGCACAGATACGCAGTATTTT
>TRBV30|13|-|TRBJ1-1|many
CAWSVHVNTEAFF
TGTGCCTGGAGTGTACACGTGAACACTGAAGCTTTCTTT
>TRBV12-3/TRBV12-4|16|TRBD2|TRBJ2-1|few
CASSLAGGRMDNEQFF
TGTGCCAGCAGCCTGGCGGGGGGGAGAATGGACAATGAGCAGTTCTTC
>TRBV3-1|13|-|TRBJ2-7|few
CASSQFPGDEQYF
TGTGCCAGCAGCCAATTCCCAGGGGACGAGCAGTACTTC
>TRBV3-1|16|-|TRBJ1-1|few
CASSRDGRTMNTEAFF
TGTGCCAGCAGCCGGGATGGGAGGACAATGAACACTGAAGCTTTCTTT
>TRBV11-1|17|TRBD2|TRBJ2-3|many
CASSSTTLAGSTDTQYF
TGTGCCAGCAGCTCAACCACACTAGCGGGAAGCACAGATACGCAGTATTTT
>TRBV27|15|TRBD1|TRBJ2-7|many
CASSPGTGVGDEQYF
TGTGCCAGCAGCCCTGGGACAGGGGTAGGAGACGAGCAGTACTTC
>TRBV3-1|15|-|TRBJ2-3|-
CASSQDRAVSDTQYF
TGTGCCAGCAGCCAAGATCGGGCAGTATCGGATACGCAGTATTTT
>TRBV27|16|-|TRBJ2-7|-
CASSLSMAGAVREQYF
TGTGCCAGCAGTTTATCGATGGCAGGGGCTGTCCGCGAGCAGTACTTC
>TRBV2|15|TRBD1|TRBJ1-2|few
CASSIDTGGPYGYTF
TGTGCCAGCAGCATTGACACAGGGGGCCCCTATGGCTACACCTTC
>TRBV5-1|14|-|TRBJ2-1|-
CASSFSSRGNEQFF
TGCGCCAGCAGCTTTTCTTCCAGGGGCAATGAGCAGTTCTTC
>TRBV12-3/TRBV12-4|16|TRBD2|TRBJ2-4|-
CASSYGTSGSKNIQYF
TGTGCCAGCAGCTACGGGACTAGCGGATCCAAAAACATTCAGTACTTC
>TRBV5-1|14|-|TRBJ1-5|many
CASSLGGADQPQHF
TGCGCCAGCAGCTTGGGAGGGGCTGATCAGCCCCAGCATTTT
>TRBV12-3/TRBV12-4|15|-|TRBJ2-1|many
CASASSGTQGDEQFF
TGTGCCAGCGCATCATCTGGGACGCAGGGCGATGAGCAGTTCTTC
>TRBV27|16|-|TRBJ1-2|-
CASSSSGRGRNCGYTF
TGTGCCAGCAGTTCCTCCGGAAGGGGGAGGAACTGTGGCTACACCTTC
>TRBV18|13|TRBD1|TRBJ1-4|many
CASSRGTDEKLFF
TGTGCCAGCTCACGGGGGACAGATGAAAAACTGTTTTTT